These 29 T cell receptor beta chains came from one sample sequenced in a study of cytomegalovirus exposure and HLA in healthy donors (dated by TCRdb to about 2017). Libraries were made using the immunoSEQ multiplex PCR assay. TCRdb took over this immuneACCESS table, retaining in-frame rearrangements with V and J assigned. Such tables are incomplete; in checked studies, under half of the missing clones stem from an unresolved V gene, and the remainder is unexplained. This sample is represented by under 100,000 clones; about 96% of them were singletons. The ten biggest clones cover around 0.78% of the sample. The sample was PBMCs. These receptors all stem from a man aged 18 to 29 in good health and CMV-seronegative.

The rearrangement joins TRBV4-1 to TRBJ1-2, with TRBD1 matching 9 bases. Germline CDR1 MGHRA, CDR2 YSYEKL. The CDR3 is 17 amino acids. The V and J ends lost 0 bases and 3 bases, in that order; junction bases with no gene match: 8. The CDR3 spells CASSQDVYRGRDYGYTF. The CDR3 DNA follows: TGCGCCAGCAGCCAAGATGTCTACAGGGGGCGCGACTATGGCTACACCTTC.

The rearrangement joins TRBV18 to TRBJ2-2; the match to TRBD2 covers 7 bases. Germline V lookup: CDR1 KGHSH, CDR2 LQKENI. The V gene end was trimmed by 10 bases and the J gene end by 3 bases; junction bases not matched to a gene: 11. The CDR3 length is 15 residues. CDR3 region: CATNPWREHTGELFF. Written as DNA, the CDR3 is TGTGCCACCAACCCCTGGCGGGAGCACACCGGGGAGCTGTTTTTT.

The J gene is TRBJ2-7, the V gene TRBV5-1, with TRBD1 matching 8 bases. Germline CDR1 reads SGHRS; CDR2 reads YFSETQ. The CDR3 length is 17 residues. Unmatched junction bases numbered 15, after V lost 0 bases and J lost 7 bases. This chain's CDR3 is CASSLGPRGQGAGEQYF. Here the CDR3 DNA reads TGCGCCAGCAGCTTGGGCCCCCGCGGGCAGGGGGCGGGGGAGCAGTACTTC.

The V call is TRBV6-1, the J call TRBJ2-5; possibly TRBD1 for D (5 bases). CDR1 is MNHNS, CDR2 SASEGT, per germline. The CDR3 consists of 15 residues. Trimming took off 6 bases at V and 0 bases at J, with 14 bases between the two ends. Here the CDR3 DNA reads TGTGCCAGCAGAGCATTGACAGCGTACCAAGAGACCCAGTACTTC. Amino acids: CASRALTAYQETQYF.

The chain recombines TRBV6-5 with TRBJ1-2; the D gene is possibly TRBD1 (6 bases). Germline V CDR1 and CDR2: MNHEY, SVGAGI. The CDR3 runs to 14 residues. The CDR3 reads CATKTAGVPYGYTF. For the CDR3, the DNA is TGTGCAACCAAGACGGCAGGGGTCCCCTATGGCTACACCTTC.

The rearrangement uses TRBV4-3 and TRBJ2-2; 9 nucleotides match TRBD2. The CDR3 is 16 residues long. The ends lost 0 bases at V and 6 bases at J; junction bases unmatched: 5. Germline CDR1 is LGHNA and CDR2 is YSLEER. The CDR3 nucleotides read TGCGCCAGCAGCCAAGAGGTAGCGGGAGTGCCCGGGGAGCTGTTTTTT. Translating gives CASSQEVAGVPGELFF.

The chain joins TRBV2 to TRBJ1-5; D gene ambiguous. The CDR3 spans 14 residues. Deletions cut 3 bases from V and 4 bases from J, with 10 bases between. CDR1 and CDR2 from the germline V gene are SNHLY and FYNNEI. DNA of the CDR3: TGTGCCAGCAGTGATCAGGCAGCTAATCAGCCCCAGCATTTT. Protein product: CASSDQAANQPQHF.

The rearrangement joins TRBV2 to TRBJ2-5; TRBD1 matches 7 bases. V shed 2 bases and J 2 bases; nucleotides not matched to a gene: 14. The V gene's germline CDR1 is SNHLY and CDR2 FYNNEI. The CDR3 has 18 amino acids. Here the CDR3 reads CASSEWAGGAIRQETQYF. CDR3 DNA: TGTGCCAGCAGTGAATGGGCAGGGGGTGCAATTCGGCAAGAGACCCAGTACTTC.

The chain links TRBV25-1 to TRBJ1-4; maybe TRBD1 (6 bases). There are 17 residues in the CDR3. The germline V and J ends were trimmed by 3 bases and 5 bases, with 19 bases remaining between them. In germline, CDR1 is MGHDK, CDR2 SYGVNS. The CDR3 DNA reads TGTGCCAGCAGTGACACCTCGACAGGACGCTACAATGAAAAACTGTTTTTT. Amino acid sequence: CASSDTSTGRYNEKLFF.

The V gene is TRBV7-9, the J gene TRBJ2-1; the match to TRBD2 covers 8 bases. The CDR3 contains 15 residues. V shed 4 bases, J shed 9 bases, and the junction held 11 bases outside the gene matches. Germline loops: CDR1 SEHNR, CDR2 FQNEAQ (reference sequence). The CDR3: CASSYHGTSVGEQFF. In DNA, the CDR3 is TGTGCCAGCAGCTACCACGGGACTAGTGTTGGTGAGCAGTTCTTC.

The chain links TRBV6-6 to TRBJ2-7, with D maybe TRBD1 (5 bases). Germline CDR1 and CDR2: MNHNY and SVGAGI (reference sequence). Trimming left V 0 bases short and J 7 bases short, with 19 bases between. The CDR3 contains 16 residues. CDR3 sequence reads: CASSYSISAGPGEQYV. The CDR3 region has the DNA TGTGCCAGCAGTTACTCGATTTCGGCAGGGCCAGGTGAGCAGTACGTC.

The chain carries TRBV13 and TRBJ1-2, with TRBD1 matching over 10 bases. Germline CDR1 PRHDT, CDR2 FYEKMQ (reference sequence). The ends lost 2 bases at V and 1 base at J; junction bases unmatched: 7. The CDR3 has 17 residues. CDR3 DNA: TGTGCCAGCAGCTTAAGGGGACAGGGGTCCAGTAACTATGGCTACACCTTC. Encoded protein: CASSLRGQGSSNYGYTF.

CDR3 sequence (DNA): TGTGCCAGCAGCTGGGGGGCGGGGGCTGGGGCCAACGTCCTGACTTTC. Translated, it gives CASSWGAGAGANVLTF. The chain joins TRBV7-9 to TRBJ2-6; weak D call: TRBD2 (7 bases). The CDR3 is made up of 16 amino acids. V lost 4 bases, J lost 2 bases, and 12 bases lay in between. Germline loops: CDR1 SEHNR, CDR2 FQNEAQ (reference sequence).

The chain couples TRBV30 to TRBJ1-4; the D gene is possibly TRBD1 (6 bases). The CDR3 loop spans 13 amino acids. Germline V CDR1 and CDR2: GTSNPN, SVGIG (reference sequence). V lost 3 bases and J 5 bases, leaving 10 bases between the germline ends. CDR3 amino acids: CAWSGQGNEKLFF. CDR3 in DNA: TGTGCCTGGAGCGGTCAGGGGAATGAAAAACTGTTTTTT.

This chain links TRBV10-3 with TRBJ2-5; TRBD2 matches at 13 bases. CDR1 ENHRY and CDR2 SYGVKD come from the germline V gene. This CDR3 has 18 residues. The ends lost 2 bases at V and 1 base at J; junction bases unmatched: 7. As DNA, the CDR3 is TGTGCCATCAGTGAGACATGGACTAGCGGGAGCCCCCAAGAGACCCAGTACTTC. It encodes CAISETWTSGSPQETQYF.

CDR3 amino acids: CASLAAGGPQFF. CDR3 DNA: TGTGCCAGCCTAGCGGCGGGAGGCCCCCAGTTCTTC. V and J are TRBV28 and TRBJ2-1; TRBD2 matches 8 bases. From germline, CDR1 is MDHEN and CDR2 SYDVKM. The CDR3 contains 12 residues. With V trimmed by 8 bases and J by 13 bases, 10 bases remained unmatched.

This chain uses TRBV13 with TRBJ2-1; D not resolved. The CDR3 length is 12 residues. From germline, CDR1 is PRHDT and CDR2 FYEKMQ (reference sequence). V was trimmed by 6 bases and J by 5 bases, leaving 8 bases between them. The CDR3 DNA reads as TGTGCCAGCAGTTACCCGGACAATGAGCAGTTCTTC. Protein product: CASSYPDNEQFF. Supplemented by reference TRBV13 and TRBJ2-1, the full variable domain reads AAGVIQSPRHLIKEKRETATLKCYPIPRHDTVYWYQQGPGQDPQFLISFYEKMQSDKGSIPDRFSAQQFSDYHSELNMSSLELGDSALYFCASSYPDNEQFFGPGTRLTVL.

The chain is built from TRBV30 and TRBJ1-2, with D unclear. This CDR3 is built from 13 residues. Per germline, CDR1 GTSNPN and CDR2 SVGIG (reference sequence). V lost 4 bases to trimming and J lost 2 bases, with 11 bases between them. In DNA form, the CDR3 reads TGTGCCTGGAACCCTGCCCGGAACTATGGCTACACCTTC. It codes for CAWNPARNYGYTF.

The J gene is TRBJ1-4, the V gene TRBV6-1; possibly TRBD1 for D (5 bases). The germline CDR1 and CDR2 sequences are MNHNS and SASEGT. Trimming took 2 bases from V and 6 from J, leaving 13 bases between them. The CDR3 consists of 15 residues. CDR3 sequence reads: CASSEWSQGDEKLFF. In DNA form, the CDR3 reads TGTGCCAGCAGTGAATGGTCGCAGGGCGATGAAAAACTGTTTTTT.

The V gene is TRBV18, the J gene TRBJ1-1, with TRBD1 identical over 7 bases. With 3 bases clipped from V and 10 bases from J, the junction kept 8 bases outside the gene matches. Germline values: CDR1 KGHSH, CDR2 LQKENI. CDR3 length: 13 residues. CDR3 DNA: TGTGCCAGCTCACCGGGATCGACAGGGATAGCTTTCTTT. This translates into CASSPGSTGIAFF. Full variable domain (missing parts from reference TRBV18 and TRBJ1-1): NAGVMQNPRHLVRRRGQEARLRCSPMKGHSHVYWYRQLPEEGLKFMVYLQKENIIDESGMPKERFSAEFPKEGPSILRIQQVVRGDSAAYFCASSPGSTGIAFFGQGTRLTVV.

This clone was seen once. V is TRBV7-6 and J is TRBJ2-5, with 9 bases fitting TRBD2. The germline CDR1 and CDR2 sequences are SGHVS and FNYEAQ. The V gene end was trimmed by 2 bases and the J gene end by 2 bases; junction bases not matched to a gene: 9. CDR3 length equals 17 residues. CDR3 coding DNA: TGTGCCAGCAGCTTACTCCAATCGAGCGGGAGGCAAGAGACCCAGTACTTC. Its translation is CASSLLQSSGRQETQYF.

The chain links TRBV27 to TRBJ2-7; TRBD2 matches at 12 bases. Per germline, CDR1 MNHEY and CDR2 SMNVEV (reference sequence). V gave up 4 bases and J gave up 4 bases; unmatched junction bases: 5. This CDR3 is 15 amino acids long. This CDR3 is CASSSPSGRGYEQYF. In nucleotides, the CDR3 is TGTGCCAGCAGTTCCCCTAGCGGGAGGGGGTACGAGCAGTACTTC.

The J gene is TRBJ1-2, the V gene TRBV28, with D perhaps TRBD1 (6 bases). The CDR3 spans 14 residues. CDR1 is MDHEN, CDR2 SYDVKM, per germline. V gave up 6 bases and J gave up 5 bases, with 16 bases separating them. DNA for the CDR3: TGTGCCAGCAGGCTAGCAGGGGCGGTTTATGGCTACACCTTC. Translating gives CASRLAGAVYGYTF.

V is TRBV5-1 and J is TRBJ2-7; 13 nucleotides align to TRBD2. Germline V CDR1 and CDR2: SGHRS, YFSETQ. CDR3 size: 15 residues. V lost 4 bases to trimming and J lost 2 bases; unmatched junction nucleotides: 3. The DNA of the CDR3 is TGCGCCAGCAGCAAAGGGACTAGCGGGGCCTACGAGCAGTACGTC. The encoded protein is CASSKGTSGAYEQYV.

V usage is TRBV5-1 and J usage is TRBJ2-1; 8 bases line up with TRBD2. Germline loops: CDR1 SGHRS, CDR2 YFSETQ. The CDR3 is made up of 15 amino acids. Trimming took 0 bases from V and 8 from J; bases not matched to a gene: 7. The CDR3 nucleotides are TGCGCCAGCAGCTTGGCCGGAGCGGGAGCACATGAGCAGTTCTTC. It translates to CASSLAGAGAHEQFF.

Here the CDR3 DNA reads TGCGCCAGCAGAGAAGGACAGGGGGCGTTGGGAGTCTACACCTTC. Protein sequence: CASREGQGALGVYTF. The rearrangement uses TRBV4-1 and TRBJ1-2; 11 bases line up with TRBD1. Germline CDR1 reads MGHRA; CDR2 reads YSYEKL. The CDR3 spans 15 residues. V was pared by 6 bases and J by 10 bases, with 13 bases of the junction left unmatched.

The rearrangement joins TRBV9 to TRBJ1-5; maybe TRBD1 (5 bases). V was cut by 1 base and J by 3 bases, with 8 bases left in between. There are 14 residues in the CDR3. CDR1 is SGDLS and CDR2 is YYNGEE in the germline V gene. CDR3 sequence reads: CASSVSGHNQPQHF. The CDR3 DNA is TGTGCCAGCAGCGTATCCGGACACAATCAGCCCCAGCATTTT.

This chain uses TRBV7-2 with TRBJ2-1; tentatively, D is TRBD2 (6 bases). Trimming removed 1 base at V and 5 bases at J, with 6 bases between. This CDR3 is built from 13 residues. Germline CDR1 reads SGHTA; CDR2 reads FQGNSA. CDR3 nucleotides: TGTGCCAGCAGCTTAGGGAGGGACAATGAGCAGTTCTTC. Its translation is CASSLGRDNEQFF.

The chain employs TRBV4-1 and TRBJ2-2; a weak D match, TRBD1 (5 bases). This CDR3 has 13 residues. V was cut by 1 base and J by 6 bases, with 6 bases left in between. The germline V gene has CDR1 MGHRA and CDR2 YSYEKL. CDR3 DNA: TGCGCCAGCAGCCAAGTAGGGGCCGGGGAGCTGTTTTTT. It is translated as CASSQVGAGELFF.